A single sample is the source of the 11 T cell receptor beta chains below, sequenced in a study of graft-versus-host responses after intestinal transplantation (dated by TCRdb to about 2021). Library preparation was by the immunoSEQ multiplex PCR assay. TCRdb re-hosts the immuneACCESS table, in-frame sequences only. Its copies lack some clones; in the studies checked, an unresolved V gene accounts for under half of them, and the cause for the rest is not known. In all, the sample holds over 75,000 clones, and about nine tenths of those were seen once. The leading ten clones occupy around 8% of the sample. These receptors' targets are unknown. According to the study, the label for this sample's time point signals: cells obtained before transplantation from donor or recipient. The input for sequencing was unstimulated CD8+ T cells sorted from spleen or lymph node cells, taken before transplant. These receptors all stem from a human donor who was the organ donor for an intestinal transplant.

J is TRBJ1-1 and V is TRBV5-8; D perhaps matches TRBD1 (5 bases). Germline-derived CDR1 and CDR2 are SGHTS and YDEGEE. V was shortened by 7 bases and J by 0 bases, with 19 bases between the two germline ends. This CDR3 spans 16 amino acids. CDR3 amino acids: CASGVGGTVLNTEAFF. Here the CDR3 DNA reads TGTGCCAGCGGGGTGGGGGGGACCGTCCTGAACACTGAAGCTTTCTTT.

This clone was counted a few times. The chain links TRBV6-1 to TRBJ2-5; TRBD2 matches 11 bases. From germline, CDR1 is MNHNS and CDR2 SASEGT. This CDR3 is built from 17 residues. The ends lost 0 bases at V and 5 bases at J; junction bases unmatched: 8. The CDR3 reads CASSEAGSGGAFETQYF. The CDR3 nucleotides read TGTGCCAGCAGTGAAGCGGGTAGCGGGGGGGCTTTCGAGACCCAGTACTTC.

The CDR3 region is CAWSPQTEAFF. The DNA of the CDR3 is TGTGCCTGGAGTCCCCAGACTGAAGCTTTCTTT. The chain recombines TRBV30 with TRBJ1-1; D gene unclear. The CDR3 consists of 11 residues. Trimming cost V 2 bases and J 5 bases, with 6 bases left between them. The germline V gene encodes CDR1 GTSNPN and CDR2 SVGIG (reference sequence).

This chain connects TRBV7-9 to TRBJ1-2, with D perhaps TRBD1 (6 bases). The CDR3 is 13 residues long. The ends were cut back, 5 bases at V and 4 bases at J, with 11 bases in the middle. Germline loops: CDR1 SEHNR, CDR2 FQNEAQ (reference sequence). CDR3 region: CASSLGQLYGYTF. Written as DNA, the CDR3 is TGTGCCAGCAGCCTGGGACAACTCTATGGCTACACCTTC.

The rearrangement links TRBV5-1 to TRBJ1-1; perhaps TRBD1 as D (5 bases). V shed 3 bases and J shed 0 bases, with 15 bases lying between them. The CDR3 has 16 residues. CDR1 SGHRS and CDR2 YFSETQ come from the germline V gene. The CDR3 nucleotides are TGCGCCAGCAGCTCGGGGGGGGACCTCATGAACACTGAAGCTTTCTTT. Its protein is CASSSGGDLMNTEAFF.

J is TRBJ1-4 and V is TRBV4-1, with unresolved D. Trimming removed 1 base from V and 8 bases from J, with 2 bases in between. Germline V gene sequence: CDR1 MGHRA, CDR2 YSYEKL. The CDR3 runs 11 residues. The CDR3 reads CASSQGEKLFF. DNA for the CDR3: TGCGCCAGCAGCCAAGGGGAAAAACTGTTTTTT.

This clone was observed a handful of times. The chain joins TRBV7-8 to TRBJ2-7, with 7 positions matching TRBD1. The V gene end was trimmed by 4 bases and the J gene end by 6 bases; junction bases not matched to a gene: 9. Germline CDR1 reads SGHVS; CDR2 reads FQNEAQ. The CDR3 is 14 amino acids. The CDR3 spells CASSSYRGSGEQYF. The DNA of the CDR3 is TGTGCCAGCAGCTCCTACAGGGGCTCGGGCGAGCAGTACTTC.

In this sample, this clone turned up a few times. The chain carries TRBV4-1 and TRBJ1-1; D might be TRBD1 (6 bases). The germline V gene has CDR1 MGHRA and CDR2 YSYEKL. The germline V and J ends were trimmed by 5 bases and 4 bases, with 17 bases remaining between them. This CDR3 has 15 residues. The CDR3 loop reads CASSEVGAGTTEAFF. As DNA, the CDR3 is TGCGCCAGCAGCGAGGTGGGGGCGGGTACCACTGAAGCTTTCTTT.

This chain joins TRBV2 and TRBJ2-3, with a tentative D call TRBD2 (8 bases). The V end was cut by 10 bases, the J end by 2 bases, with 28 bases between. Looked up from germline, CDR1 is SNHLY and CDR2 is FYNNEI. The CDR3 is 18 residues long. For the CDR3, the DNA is TGTGCCACCAAGACAGGGCGGGGGGACCCATTCTCCACAGATACGCAGTATTTT. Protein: CATKTGRGDPFSTDTQYF.

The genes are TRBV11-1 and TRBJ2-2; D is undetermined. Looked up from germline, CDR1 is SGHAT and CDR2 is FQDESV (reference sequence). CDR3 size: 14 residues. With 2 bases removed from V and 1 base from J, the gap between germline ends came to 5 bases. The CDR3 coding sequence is TGTGCCAGCAGCTTATTTCAGAACACCGGGGAGCTGTTTTTT. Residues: CASSLFQNTGELFF.

The CDR3 DNA reads as TGTGCCAGCAGCTCAGGGGTGGGGGACTACGAGCAGTACTTC. Translated, it gives CASSSGVGDYEQYF. V is TRBV13 and J is TRBJ2-7, with D tentatively TRBD1 (6 bases). Trimming removed 4 bases at V and 3 bases at J, with 13 bases between. The CDR3 consists of 14 residues. CDR1 and CDR2 (germline): PRHDT, FYEKMQ (reference sequence).